This TCR beta chain was profiled in a study of cytomegalovirus exposure and HLA in healthy donors. Overall study: There were 65 million to 85 million unique TCRs (from HLA-typed donors) in an early data release.

Researchers ran the PCR with 60 Vbeta and 13 Jbeta primers. TCRdb's copy holds only in-frame clones and misses some; the assay was immunoSEQ multiplex PCR. The sample consists of about 120,000 clones, around 70% of them appearing once. In this sample, this clone turned up a few times. The germline CDR1 and CDR2 sequences are SGHRS and YFSETQ. The CDR3 spans 15 residues. V lost 0 bases to trimming and J lost 6 bases; unmatched junction nucleotides: 6. This rearrangement joins TRBV5-1 to TRBJ2-7, with 10 bases lining up with TRBD2. The TCR sequence derives from a man between 35 and 55 years old in good health and CMV-seropositive. The sequencing input was PBMCs. This CDR3 is CASSLAIAGGSEQYF. The CDR3, as DNA: TGCGCCAGCAGCTTGGCCATAGCGGGAGGTAGCGAGCAGTACTTC.